The source of this TCR beta chain is a study of cytotoxic CD8 clonotypes in ibrutinib-treated CLL. Regarding this clone: Its specificity is unknown.

Cryopreserved PBMCs supplied about 1.9 micrograms of genomic DNA for TCR beta libraries. The protocol was immunoSEQ multiplex PCR, while the TCRdb copy is restricted to in-frame clones and leaves out a portion. The table records roughly 6,000 clones, around 74% of them present only once. CDR1 and CDR2 (germline): LGHNA, YNFKEQ. The CDR3 length is 17 residues. V lost 0 bases and J lost 2, with 15 bases in between. Study observations and caveats: At the start, clonality exceeded age-matched healthy donors and followed circulating CD8+ T-cell counts. Contraction or stability on treatment characterized the public clonotypes, which were uncommon.

This material consisted of PBMCs, taken before ibrutinib treatment. This TCR came from a human donor with chronic lymphocytic leukemia. The rearrangement uses TRBV4-2 and TRBJ2-3, with a tentative D call TRBD1 (5 bases). In nucleotides, the CDR3 is TGTGCCAGCAGCCAAGACTTGTGGGGCGGATTCACAGATACGCAGTATTTT. Residues: CASSQDLWGGFTDTQYF.